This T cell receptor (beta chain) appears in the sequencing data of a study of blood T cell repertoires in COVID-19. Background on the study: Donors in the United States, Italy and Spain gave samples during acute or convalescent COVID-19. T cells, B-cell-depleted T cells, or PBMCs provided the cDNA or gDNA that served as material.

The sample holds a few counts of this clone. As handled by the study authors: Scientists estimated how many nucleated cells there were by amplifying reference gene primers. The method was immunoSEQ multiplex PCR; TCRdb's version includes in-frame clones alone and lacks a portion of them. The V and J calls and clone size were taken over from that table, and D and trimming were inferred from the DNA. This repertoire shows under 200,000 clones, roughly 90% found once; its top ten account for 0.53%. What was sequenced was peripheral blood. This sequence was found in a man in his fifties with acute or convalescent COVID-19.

CDR3 in amino acids: CASSGGVGAGQNEQFF. The CDR3 DNA follows: TGTGCCAGCAGCGGAGGAGTGGGGGCAGGCCAAAATGAGCAGTTCTTC. The chain has TRBV9 and TRBJ2-1; TRBD1 might be the D (6 bases). The CDR3 loop spans 16 amino acids. V was shortened by 3 bases and J by 7 bases, with 20 bases between the two germline ends. From germline, CDR1 is SGDLS and CDR2 YYNGEE.